A single sample is the source of the 10 T cell receptor beta chains below, sequenced in a study of T cell changes during pregnancy in multiple sclerosis. The assay was immunoSEQ multiplex PCR, and TCRdb's table has in-frame clones only and misses some. The repertoire holds over 100,000 clones, with around 90% as singletons. Sequenced material: peripheral blood, taken in the third trimester of pregnancy. Receptor source: a female donor with multiple sclerosis, enrolled in a pregnancy study.

The chain is built from TRBV7-9 and TRBJ2-7; possibly TRBD2 for D (5 bases). This CDR3 is 13 amino acids long. With 5 bases removed from V and 6 bases from J, the gap between germline ends came to 14 bases. In germline, CDR1 is SEHNR, CDR2 FQNEAQ (reference sequence). This chain's CDR3 is CASSPARGSEQYF. The CDR3 DNA sequence: TGTGCCAGCAGCCCCGCCCGAGGGAGCGAGCAGTACTTC.

In this sample, this clone turned up once. The chain has TRBV27 and TRBJ2-2, with D unresolved. Looked up from germline, CDR1 is MNHEY and CDR2 is SMNVEV (reference sequence). The ends were cut back, 5 bases at V and 7 bases at J, with 8 bases in the middle. The CDR3 consists of 12 residues. CDR3 coding DNA: TGTGCCAGCAGTCTAGTACACGGGGAGCTGTTTTTT. Protein sequence: CASSLVHGELFF.

This clone came up once. The CDR3 sequence is CASSPRRDRGRQPQHF. The CDR3 nucleotides read TGTGCCAGTAGTCCACGCCGGGACAGGGGTAGACAGCCCCAGCATTTT. V gene TRBV19 combines with J gene TRBJ1-5, with 10 bases lining up with TRBD1. This CDR3 comprises 16 residues. Germline CDR1 reads LNHDA; CDR2 reads SQIVND (reference sequence). V shed 5 bases, J shed 7 bases, and the junction held 11 bases outside the gene matches.

V usage is TRBV10-1 and J usage is TRBJ2-1; 8 nucleotides agree with TRBD2. Germline V CDR1 and CDR2: WNHNN, SYGVQD (reference sequence). After removal of 3 bases from V and 7 bases from J, the junction contained 5 bases not matched to a gene. The CDR3 spans 14 residues. The CDR3 region has the DNA TGCGCCAGCAGTGAAGGGGGACTAGGGAATGAGCAGTTCTTC. Amino acids: CASSEGGLGNEQFF.

This chain joins TRBV9 and TRBJ2-3; weak D call: TRBD2 (5 bases). Deletions cut 4 bases from V and 5 bases from J, with 14 bases between. This CDR3 has 14 residues. Germline V gives CDR1 SGDLS, CDR2 YYNGEE. CDR3 DNA: TGTGCCAGCAGCAATCGACCCCGGGGAGATACGCAGTATTTT. It codes for CASSNRPRGDTQYF.

The rearrangement links TRBV11-2 to TRBJ2-2; a possible D gene is TRBD1 (7 bases). The CDR3 is 15 amino acids. Germline assignment: CDR1 SGHAT and CDR2 FQNNGV. V was clipped by 2 bases and J by 4 bases, with 11 bases between them. The CDR3, as DNA: TGTGCCAGCAGCTTATTCCAGGGGGGCACCGGGGAGCTGTTTTTT. It specifies CASSLFQGGTGELFF.

The V gene is TRBV27, the J gene TRBJ1-1, with D tentatively TRBD1 (5 bases). This CDR3 contains 15 residues. Per germline, CDR1 MNHEY and CDR2 SMNVEV (reference sequence). Between the trimmed V and J ends, which lost 5 bases and 2 bases, there was a span of 15 bases. The CDR3 coding sequence is TGTGCCAGCAGTCCCCTGGGACTGATAAACACTGAAGCTTTCTTT. Protein: CASSPLGLINTEAFF.

V usage is TRBV21-1 and J usage is TRBJ1-1; the table's D call, TRBD1, was not checked against the DNA. TRBV21-1 has pseudogene status. The CDR3 covers 12 residues. The CDR3 DNA reads as TGTGCCATCCCGGACAGGGAAGGCACGGCTTTCTTT. Translating gives CAIPDREGTAFF.

This chain joins TRBV6-6 and TRBJ2-7; 14 nucleotides align to TRBD2. Germline lookup yields CDR1 MNHNY and CDR2 SVGAGI (reference sequence). CDR3 length equals 16 residues. The ends lost 5 bases at V and 6 bases at J; junction bases unmatched: 9. CDR3 sequence (DNA): TGTGCCAGCAGTCCAGGACTAGCGGGGGGTCTCGGCGAGCAGTACTTC. Protein sequence: CASSPGLAGGLGEQYF.

This clone was detected only once. The J gene is TRBJ2-2, the V gene TRBV13; weak D call: TRBD1 (6 bases). Germline V gene sequence: CDR1 PRHDT, CDR2 FYEKMQ (reference sequence). Trimming left V 3 bases short and J 5 bases short, with 13 bases between. The CDR3 runs to 15 residues. DNA for the CDR3: TGTGCCAGCAGCTTGCTGGGGGCAAGGACCGGGGAGCTGTTTTTT. It codes for CASSLLGARTGELFF.